The TCR beta chain under discussion was sequenced for a study of regulatory T cells in long-lasting Graves disease. CDR3 regions were amplified by Arm-PCR using iRepertoire HTBI primers to build TCR beta libraries. A single record per CDR3 protein comes from TCRdb applying MiXCR to the multiplex PCR reads. Among roughly 560,000 distinct CDR3 sequences listed, about 16% were seen once. Time point meaning: newly diagnosed GD, antithyroid drugs for less than 3 months. Isolated PBMC RNA provided the starting material for the TCR library. The V and J ends lost 0 bases and 5 bases, in that order; junction bases with no gene match: 8. Per the germline V gene, CDR1 is SGDLS and CDR2 is YYNGEE. This CDR3 is 17 amino acids long. The sample also formed part of further work on T cells in Graves' hyperthyroidism and ophthalmopathy.

This chain joins TRBV9 and TRBJ2-3, with 11 bases that match TRBD2. The sequence was collected from a woman in her forties or fifties with Graves disease. This sample comprised peripheral blood mononuclear cells (PBMCs), obtained at new diagnosis, from a patient treated with antithyroid drugs. The CDR3 is CASSVDPSGGPIDTQYF. CDR3 in DNA: TGTGCCAGCAGCGTAGATCCTAGCGGGGGGCCGATAGATACGCAGTATTTT.